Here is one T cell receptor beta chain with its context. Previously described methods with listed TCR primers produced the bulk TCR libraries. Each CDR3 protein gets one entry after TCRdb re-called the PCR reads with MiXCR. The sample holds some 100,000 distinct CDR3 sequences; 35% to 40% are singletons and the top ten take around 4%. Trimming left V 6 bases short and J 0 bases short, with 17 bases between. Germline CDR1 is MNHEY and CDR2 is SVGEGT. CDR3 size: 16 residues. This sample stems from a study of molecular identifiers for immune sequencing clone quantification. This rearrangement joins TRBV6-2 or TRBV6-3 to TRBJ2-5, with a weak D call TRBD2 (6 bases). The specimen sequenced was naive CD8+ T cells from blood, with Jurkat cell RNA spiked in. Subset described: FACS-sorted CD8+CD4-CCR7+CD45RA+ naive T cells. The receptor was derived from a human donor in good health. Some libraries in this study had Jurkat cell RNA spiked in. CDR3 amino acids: CASRQPTGAYQETQYF. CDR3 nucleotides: TGTGCCAGCAGGCAACCAACGGGAGCGTACCAAGAGACCCAGTACTTC.